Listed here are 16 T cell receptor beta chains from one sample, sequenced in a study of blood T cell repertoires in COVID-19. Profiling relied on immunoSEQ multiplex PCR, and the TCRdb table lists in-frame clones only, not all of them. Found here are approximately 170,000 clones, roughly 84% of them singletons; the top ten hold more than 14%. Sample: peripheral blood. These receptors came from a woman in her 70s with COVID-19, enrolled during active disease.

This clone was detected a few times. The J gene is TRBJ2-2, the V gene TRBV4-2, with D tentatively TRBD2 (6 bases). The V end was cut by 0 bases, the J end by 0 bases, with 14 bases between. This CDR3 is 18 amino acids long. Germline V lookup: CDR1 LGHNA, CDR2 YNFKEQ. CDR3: CASSQDLRGVANTGELFF. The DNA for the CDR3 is TGTGCCAGCAGCCAAGATTTACGCGGGGTCGCGAACACCGGGGAGCTGTTTTTT.

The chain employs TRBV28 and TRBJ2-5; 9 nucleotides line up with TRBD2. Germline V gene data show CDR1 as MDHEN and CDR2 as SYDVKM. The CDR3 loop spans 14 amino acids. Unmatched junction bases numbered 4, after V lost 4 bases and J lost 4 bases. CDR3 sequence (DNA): TGTGCCAGCAGTTCTGGACTAGCGAGAGAGACCCAGTACTTC. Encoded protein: CASSSGLARETQYF. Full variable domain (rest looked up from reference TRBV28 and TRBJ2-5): DVKVTQSSRYLVKRTGEKVFLECVQDMDHENMFWYRQDPGLGLRLIYFSYDVKMKEKGDIPEGYSVSREKKERFSLILESASTNQTSMYLCASSSGLARETQYFGPGTRLLVL.

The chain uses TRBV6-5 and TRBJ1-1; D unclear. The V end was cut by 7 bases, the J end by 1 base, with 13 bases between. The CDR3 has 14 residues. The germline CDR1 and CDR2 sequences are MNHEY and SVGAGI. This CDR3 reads CASIQRRKNTEAFF. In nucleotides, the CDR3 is TGTGCCAGCATACAAAGGCGGAAGAACACTGAAGCTTTCTTT.

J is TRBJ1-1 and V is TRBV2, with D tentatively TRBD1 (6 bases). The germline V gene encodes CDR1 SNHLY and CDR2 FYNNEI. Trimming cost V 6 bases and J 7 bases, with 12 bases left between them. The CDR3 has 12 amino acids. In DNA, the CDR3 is TGTGCCAGCAGCGCACAGGGTATTGAAGCTTTCTTT. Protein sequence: CASSAQGIEAFF.

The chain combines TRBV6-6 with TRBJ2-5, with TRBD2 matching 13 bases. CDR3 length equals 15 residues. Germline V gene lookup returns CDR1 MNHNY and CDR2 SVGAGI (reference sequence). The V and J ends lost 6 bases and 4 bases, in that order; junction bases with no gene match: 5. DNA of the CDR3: TGTGCCAGCAGACCGGGACTAGCGGGACCAGAGACCCAGTACTTC. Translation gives CASRPGLAGPETQYF.

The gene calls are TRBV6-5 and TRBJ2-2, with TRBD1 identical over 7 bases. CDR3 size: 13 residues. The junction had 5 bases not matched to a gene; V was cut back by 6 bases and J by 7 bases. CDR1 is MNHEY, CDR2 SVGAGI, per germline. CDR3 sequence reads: CASRDRVNGELFF. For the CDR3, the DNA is TGTGCCAGCAGAGACAGGGTCAACGGGGAGCTGTTTTTT.

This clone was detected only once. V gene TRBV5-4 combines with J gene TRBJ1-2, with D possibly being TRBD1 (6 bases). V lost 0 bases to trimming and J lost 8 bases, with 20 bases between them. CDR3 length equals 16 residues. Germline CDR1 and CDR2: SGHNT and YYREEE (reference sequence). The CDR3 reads CASSLAGGDLSEGYTF. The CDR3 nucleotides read TGTGCCAGCAGCTTGGCGGGGGGCGATCTCTCAGAGGGCTACACCTTC.

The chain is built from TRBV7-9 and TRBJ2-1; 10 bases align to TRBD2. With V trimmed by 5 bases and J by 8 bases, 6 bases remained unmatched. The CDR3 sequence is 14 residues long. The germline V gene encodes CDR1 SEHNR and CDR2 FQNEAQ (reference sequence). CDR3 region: CASSSLAGVDEQFF. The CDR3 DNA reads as TGTGCCAGCAGCAGCCTAGCGGGGGTCGATGAGCAGTTCTTC.

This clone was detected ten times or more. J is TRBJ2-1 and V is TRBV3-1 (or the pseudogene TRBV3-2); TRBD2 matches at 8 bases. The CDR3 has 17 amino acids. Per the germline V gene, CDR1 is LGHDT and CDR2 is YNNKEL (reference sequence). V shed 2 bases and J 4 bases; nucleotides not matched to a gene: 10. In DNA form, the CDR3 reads TGTGCCAGCAGCCAAAAAGGGCCGGGACTAGTATACAATGAGCAGTTCTTC. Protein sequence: CASSQKGPGLVYNEQFF.

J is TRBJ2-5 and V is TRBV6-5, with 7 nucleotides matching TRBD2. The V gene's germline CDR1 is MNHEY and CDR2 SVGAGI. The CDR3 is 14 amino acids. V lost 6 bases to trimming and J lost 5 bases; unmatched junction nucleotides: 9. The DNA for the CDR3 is TGTGCCAGCAGCCCCAAAAGGGGAGGGGAGACCCAGTACTTC. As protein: CASSPKRGGETQYF.

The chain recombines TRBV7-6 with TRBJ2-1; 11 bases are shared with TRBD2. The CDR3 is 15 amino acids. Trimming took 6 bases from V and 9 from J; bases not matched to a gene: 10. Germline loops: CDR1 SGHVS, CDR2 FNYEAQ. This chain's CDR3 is CASRGTSGSGSEQFF. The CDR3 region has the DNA TGTGCCAGCAGGGGTACTAGCGGGAGTGGGAGTGAGCAGTTCTTC.

CDR3 coding DNA: TGTGCCAGCAGCCAAGATAAAGGGAGTAGCTACAATGAGCAGTTCTTC. It translates to CASSQDKGSSYNEQFF. This chain links TRBV3-1 (or the pseudogene TRBV3-2) with TRBJ2-1; the D gene is possibly TRBD2 (5 bases). CDR3 size: 16 residues. The V end lost 0 bases, the J end lost 3 bases, and 12 bases lay between the germline ends. Germline loops: CDR1 LGHDT, CDR2 YNNKEL (reference sequence).

DNA for the CDR3: TGTGCCAGCAGTTTAGCGCGGGTGGGAGCTTTCTTT. Translating it yields CASSLARVGAFF. This chain connects TRBV12-3 or TRBV12-4 to TRBJ1-1; D call uncertain. The CDR3 contains 12 residues. Trimming took off 0 bases at V and 10 bases at J, with 9 bases between the two ends.

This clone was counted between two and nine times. DNA of the CDR3: TGTGCCAGTAGCGCCAGTAATGGTGAGACCCAGTACTTC. This translates into CASSASNGETQYF. V gene TRBV19 combines with J gene TRBJ2-5; D unresolved. In germline, CDR1 is LNHDA, CDR2 SQIVND (reference sequence). The CDR3 is 13 amino acids. V lost 6 bases, J lost 5 bases, and 13 bases lay in between.

This CDR3 reads CASSFRQDTEQYF. In DNA form, the CDR3 reads TGTGCCAGCAGCTTTAGACAGGACACAGAGCAGTACTTC. This chain connects TRBV5-6 to TRBJ2-7; possible D gene TRBD1, 6 bases. V was trimmed by 2 bases and J by 7 bases, leaving 13 bases between them. CDR1 and CDR2 from the germline V gene are SGHDT and YYEEEE. CDR3 length: 13 amino acids.

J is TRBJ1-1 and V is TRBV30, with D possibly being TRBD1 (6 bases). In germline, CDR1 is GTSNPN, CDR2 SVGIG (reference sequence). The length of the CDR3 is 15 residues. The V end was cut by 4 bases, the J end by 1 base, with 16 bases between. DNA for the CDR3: TGTGCCTGGATACTATATGGACAGCAGAACACTGAAGCTTTCTTT. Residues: CAWILYGQQNTEAFF. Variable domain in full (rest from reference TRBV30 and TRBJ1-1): SQTIHQWPATLVQPVGSPLSLECTVEGTSNPNLYWYRQAAGRGLQLLFYSVGIGQISSEVPQNLSASRPQDRQFILSSKKLLLSDSGFYLCAWILYGQQNTEAFFGQGTRLTVV.